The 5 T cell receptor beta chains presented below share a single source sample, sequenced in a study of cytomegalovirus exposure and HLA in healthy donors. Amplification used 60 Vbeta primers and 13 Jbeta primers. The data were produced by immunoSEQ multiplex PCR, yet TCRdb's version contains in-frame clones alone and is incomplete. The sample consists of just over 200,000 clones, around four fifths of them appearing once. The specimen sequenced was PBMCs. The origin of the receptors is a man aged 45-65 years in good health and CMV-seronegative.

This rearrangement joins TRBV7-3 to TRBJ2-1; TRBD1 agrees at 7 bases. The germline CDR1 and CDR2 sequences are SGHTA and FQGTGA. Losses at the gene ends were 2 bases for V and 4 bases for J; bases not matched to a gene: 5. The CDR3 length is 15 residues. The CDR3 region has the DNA TGTGCCAGCAGCTTAGAGACAGGGCCTTACAATGAGCAGTTCTTC. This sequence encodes CASSLETGPYNEQFF.

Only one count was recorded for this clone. The CDR3 region has the DNA TGTGCCATCAGTGTAGGAGACAGGGGGCTTCTACGCGAGCAGTACTTC. Translated: CAISVGDRGLLREQYF. The rearrangement links TRBV10-3 to TRBJ2-7; 10 bases map to TRBD1. Germline CDR1 reads ENHRY; CDR2 reads SYGVKD. Trimming cost V 4 bases and J 6 bases; bases outside gene matches: 12. The CDR3 contains 16 residues.

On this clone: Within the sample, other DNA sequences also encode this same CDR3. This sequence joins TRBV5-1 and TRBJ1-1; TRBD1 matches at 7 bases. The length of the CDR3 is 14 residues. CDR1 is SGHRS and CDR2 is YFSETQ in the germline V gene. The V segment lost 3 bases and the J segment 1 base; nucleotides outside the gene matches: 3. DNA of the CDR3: TGCGCCAGCAGCTCGGGACAGCCGAACACTGAAGCTTTCTTT. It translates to CASSSGQPNTEAFF.

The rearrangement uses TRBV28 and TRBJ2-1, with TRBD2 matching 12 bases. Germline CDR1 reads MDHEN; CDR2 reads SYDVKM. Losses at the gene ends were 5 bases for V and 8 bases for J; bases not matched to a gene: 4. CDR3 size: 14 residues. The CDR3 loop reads CASSGTSGSDEQFF. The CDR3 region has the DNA TGTGCCAGCAGTGGGACTAGCGGGTCCGATGAGCAGTTCTTC.

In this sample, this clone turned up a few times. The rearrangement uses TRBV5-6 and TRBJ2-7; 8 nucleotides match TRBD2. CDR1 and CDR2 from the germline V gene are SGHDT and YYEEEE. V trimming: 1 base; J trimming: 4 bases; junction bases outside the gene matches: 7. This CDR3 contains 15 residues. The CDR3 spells CASSLKGLEDYEQYF. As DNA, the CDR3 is TGTGCCAGCAGCTTGAAGGGACTAGAGGATTACGAGCAGTACTTC.